This T cell receptor beta chain was retrieved from a study of shared clonotypes between healthy human individuals. The germline V and J ends were trimmed by 5 bases and 0 bases, with 10 bases remaining between them. Per germline, CDR1 MDHEN and CDR2 SYDVKM. This CDR3 spans 14 amino acids. TCRdb's copy holds only in-frame clones and misses some; the assay was immunoSEQ multiplex PCR. The sample shows around 2.5 million clones, approximately 94% of them seen only once. None of the donors, who were healthy HIV-negative adults, had recently had acute infections or vaccinations. Sample: naive CD4+ T cells from PBMCs. Subset here: CD45RA+ positively selected. This receptor was identified in a man in his late teens or twenties in good health. Some clones in this sample may be carry-over from other donors' samples. This chain joins TRBV28 and TRBJ1-1; D is uncertain. The CDR3 protein is CASSVGTVNTEAFF. DNA for the CDR3: TGTGCCAGCAGTGTAGGTACAGTGAACACTGAAGCTTTCTTT.